This T cell receptor (beta chain) was profiled in a study of identifying expanded T cells in peripheral blood. Germline CDR1 and CDR2: LNHDA and SQIVND (reference sequence). Trimming took 3 bases from V and 0 from J; bases not matched to a gene: 6. The CDR3 has 16 amino acids. Only in-frame clones appear in the TCRdb table, and some are missing; sequencing was by immunoSEQ multiplex PCR. The repertoire consists of approximately 100,000 clones, with around nine tenths occurring once and the leading ten covering about 15%. This sequence joins TRBV19 and TRBJ2-7, with 9 nucleotides matching TRBD1. Sequenced input: blood. The source of this sequence is a person aged 18 to 70 in good health. The CDR3 spells CASSMSGQGNSYEQYF. The DNA for the CDR3 is TGTGCCAGTAGTATGTCGGGACAGGGTAACTCCTACGAGCAGTACTTC.